The rows below give T cell receptor beta chains drawn from one sample of a study of blood T cell repertoires in COVID-19. Measured with immunoSEQ multiplex PCR; TCRdb has only the in-frame clones, and not every one. The sample consists of some 250,000 clones, around 93% of them appearing once. Sequenced input: PBMCs or T cells enriched from blood (not recorded which). These receptors were taken from a human donor in a cohort exposed to, infected with or recovered from COVID-19 (not recorded which). The donor label of this sample is uncertain. CDR3s include the opening cysteine and the closing phenylalanine or tryptophan. The D gene is left open where the match is weak. For some rows the clone size is stated as once, few or many, or as a class when expanded; others skip it.

size,V,D,J,CDR3,DNA
.,TRBV5-1,.,TRBJ2-7,CASSLAGQSEQYF,TGCGCCAGCAGCTTGGCAGGACAAAGCGAGCAGTACTTC
.,TRBV19,.,TRBJ1-5,CASKGVGGSRNQPQHF,TGTGCCAGTAAAGGCGTAGGGGGAAGTCGGAATCAGCCCCAGCATTTT
.,TRBV6-5,TRBD1,TRBJ2-7,CASSYSGTEYEQYF,TGTGCCAGCAGTTATTCCGGGACAGAGTACGAGCAGTACTTC
.,TRBV23-1,.,TRBJ1-6,CASSQSGQPGSESLHF,TGCGCCAGCAGTCAATCCGGACAGCCCGGATCGGAATCCCTCCACTTT
.,TRBV11-2,TRBD2,TRBJ2-3,CASSLGGGMGGTQYF,TGTGCCAGCAGCTTAGGCGGGGGGATGGGAGGTACGCAGTATTTT
.,TRBV19,.,TRBJ1-5,CASSISGLSNQPQHF,TGTGCCAGTAGTATTAGCGGGCTTAGCAATCAGCCCCAGCATTTT
.,TRBV3-1/TRBV3-2,.,TRBJ1-5,CASSQGDQPQHF,TGTGCCAGCAGCCAAGGCGATCAGCCCCAGCATTTT
.,TRBV29-1,.,TRBJ1-2,CSVVTATGSYGYTF,TGCAGCGTCGTGACTGCGACAGGCTCCTATGGCTACACCTTC
.,TRBV5-4,TRBD2,TRBJ2-5,CASSAGLAGGQETQYF,TGTGCCAGCAGCGCCGGACTAGCGGGGGGGCAAGAGACCCAGTACTTC
.,TRBV18,.,TRBJ1-2,CASSRVRGGASYGYTF,TGTGCCAGCTCACGCGTACGGGGGGGCGCGTCCTATGGCTACACCTTC
.,TRBV7-9,.,TRBJ1-2,CASSSGLGGANYGYTF,TGTGCCAGCAGCTCGGGCTTGGGAGGAGCAAACTATGGCTACACCTTC
.,TRBV9,.,TRBJ1-1,CASSVDPAGVDTEAFF,TGTGCCAGCAGCGTAGATCCGGCGGGGGTGGACACTGAAGCTTTCTTT
.,TRBV9,.,TRBJ1-1,CASTRQSMNTEAFF,TGTGCCAGCACCCGACAGAGCATGAACACTGAAGCTTTCTTT
.,TRBV4-1,.,TRBJ1-6,CASSQESHGNSPLHF,TGCGCCAGCAGCCAAGAGTCTCACGGTAATTCACCCCTCCACTTT
.,TRBV14,TRBD1,TRBJ1-1,CASSFTGGTEAFF,TGTGCCAGCAGCTTCACAGGGGGCACTGAAGCTTTCTTT
.,TRBV27,.,TRBJ1-6,CASSKGRGAPNSPLHF,TGTGCCAGCAGTAAGGGTCGGGGTGCGCCTAATTCACCCCTCCACTTT
.,TRBV25-1,TRBD1,TRBJ2-7,CASSEFLQGGEQYF,TGTGCCAGCAGTGAGTTTCTACAGGGGGGCGAGCAGTACTTC
.,TRBV7-8,TRBD2,TRBJ2-3,CASSLAGGGGTDTQYF,TGTGCCAGCAGCTTAGCAGGCGGGGGGGGTACAGATACGCAGTATTTT
few,TRBV11-2,TRBD1,TRBJ1-6,CASSFGQGGSLHF,TGTGCCAGCAGCTTCGGACAGGGGGGGTCCCTCCACTTT
.,TRBV4-1,.,TRBJ1-5,CASSRWSRLNQPQHF,TGCGCCAGCAGTCGCTGGTCACGGTTAAATCAGCCCCAGCATTTT
.,TRBV5-1,.,TRBJ1-1,CASSLTTGTEAFF,TGCGCCAGCAGCTTAACTACAGGGACTGAAGCTTTCTTT
.,TRBV7-3,.,TRBJ1-6,CASSSTDRSYNSPLHF,TGTGCCAGCAGCTCAACGGACAGAAGCTATAATTCACCCCTCCACTTT
few,TRBV5-1,.,TRBJ1-1,CASSLSRDTEAFF,TGCGCCAGCAGCTTATCACGAGACACTGAAGCTTTCTTT
.,TRBV6-5,.,TRBJ1-2,CASSTLTGRYGYTF,TGTGCCAGCTCTACCCTGACAGGCCGCTATGGCTACACCTTC
.,TRBV7-2,.,TRBJ2-1,CASSYGRSEQFF,TGTGCCAGCAGCTATGGGAGAAGTGAGCAGTTCTTC
.,TRBV4-1,.,TRBJ1-3,CASTGTGSGNTIYF,TGCGCCAGCACCGGTACCGGCTCTGGAAACACCATATATTTT
.,TRBV7-2,.,TRBJ2-1,CASSSAGAAPYNEQFF,TGTGCCAGCAGCTCCGCCGGAGCGGCCCCCTACAATGAGCAGTTCTTC
few,TRBV13,.,TRBJ1-1,CASSLGGGVSHTEAFF,TGTGCCAGCAGCTTAGGCGGCGGGGTTTCTCACACTGAAGCTTTCTTT
.,TRBV5-5,.,TRBJ2-1,CASRQEQGSPNEQFF,TGTGCCAGCAGACAAGAGCAGGGGTCTCCGAATGAGCAGTTCTTC
.,TRBV25-1,TRBD2,TRBJ2-2,CASSEVLAGGLGGELFF,TGTGCCAGCAGTGAAGTGCTAGCGGGGGGGCTTGGCGGGGAGCTGTTTTTT
.,TRBV30,TRBD1,TRBJ2-5,CACQTGDGETQYF,TGTGCCTGCCAGACAGGGGACGGAGAGACCCAGTACTTC
.,TRBV6-5,TRBD1,TRBJ2-5,CASSSPTGEETQYF,TGTGCCAGCAGTTCACCGACAGGGGAAGAGACCCAGTACTTC
.,TRBV11-1,.,TRBJ2-7,CASSETVDYEQYF,TGTGCCAGCAGCGAGACAGTAGATTACGAGCAGTACTTC
.,TRBV10-3,TRBD1,TRBJ2-6,CAISESRGLGANVLTF,TGTGCCATCAGTGAGTCAAGGGGGCTGGGGGCCAACGTCCTGACTTTC
.,TRBV7-9,.,TRBJ1-1,CASSLALGDTEAFF,TGTGCCAGCAGCTTAGCGCTAGGGGACACTGAAGCTTTCTTT
.,TRBV5-6,.,TRBJ1-1,CASSLARKNTEAFF,TGTGCCAGCAGCTTGGCCAGGAAGAACACTGAAGCTTTCTTT
.,TRBV5-1,TRBD2,TRBJ2-3,CASKVAGVYTDTQYF,TGCGCCAGCAAGGTAGCGGGGGTATACACAGATACGCAGTATTTT
.,TRBV19,.,TRBJ1-1,CASSIGVAKAFF,TGTGCCAGTAGTATAGGCGTAGCTAAAGCTTTCTTT
once,TRBV5-1,TRBD2,TRBJ2-5,CASSFSGGIQETQYF,TGCGCCAGCAGCTTTAGCGGGGGCATTCAAGAGACCCAGTACTTC
.,TRBV19,.,TRBJ1-2,CASSITRQARGGYTF,TGTGCCAGTAGTATAACTCGGCAGGCCAGGGGTGGCTACACCTTC
.,TRBV7-2,.,TRBJ2-5,CASSSYRVPQETQYF,TGTGCCAGCAGCTCATACAGGGTGCCCCAAGAGACCCAGTACTTC
.,TRBV7-3,TRBD2,TRBJ2-1,CASSLSSGGAYEQFF,TGTGCCAGCAGCCTTTCTAGCGGGGGGGCTTATGAGCAGTTCTTC
.,TRBV6-5,.,TRBJ1-3,CASSYSRDNSGNTIYF,TGTGCCAGCAGTTACAGCAGGGACAACTCTGGAAACACCATATATTTT
.,TRBV19,.,TRBJ1-4,CASGIGGVTNEKLFF,TGTGCCAGTGGAATAGGGGGGGTGACTAATGAAAAACTGTTTTTT
.,TRBV24-1,TRBD1,TRBJ2-1,CATSDRQGRDYNEQFF,TGTGCCACCAGTGATCGACAGGGTCGCGATTACAATGAGCAGTTCTTC
.,TRBV9,.,TRBJ2-3,CASSAPESEAQYF,TGTGCCAGCAGCGCCCCAGAGTCCGAGGCGCAGTATTTT
.,TRBV24-1,TRBD1,TRBJ1-5,CATSDRETQPQHF,TGTGCCACCAGCGACAGGGAAACTCAGCCCCAGCATTTT
.,TRBV7-9,.,TRBJ2-2,CASSNAVTGELFF,TGTGCCAGCTCTAATGCGGTCACCGGGGAGCTGTTTTTT
.,TRBV5-6,TRBD1,TRBJ1-4,CASSLQGAGNEKLFF,TGTGCCAGCAGCTTACAGGGGGCCGGTAATGAAAAACTGTTTTTT
.,TRBV19,.,TRBJ2-7,CASTSGGGEQYF,TGTGCCAGTACATCCGGAGGTGGCGAGCAGTACTTC
.,TRBV3-1/TRBV3-2,.,TRBJ1-6,CASSRREDSPLHF,TGTGCCAGCAGCCGCCGGGAAGACTCACCCCTCCACTTT
.,TRBV19,.,TRBJ2-5,CASSLGPYPQETQYF,TGTGCCAGTAGTCTAGGGCCGTACCCCCAAGAGACCCAGTACTTC
.,TRBV4-2,.,TRBJ1-4,CASSHLSEATNEKLFF,TGTGCCAGCAGCCATCTCTCGGAGGCAACTAATGAAAAACTGTTTTTT
few,TRBV19,.,TRBJ1-3,CASAPARDYSGNTIYF,TGTGCCAGTGCCCCCGCCAGGGACTACTCTGGAAACACCATATATTTT
.,TRBV29-1,TRBD1,TRBJ1-4,CSVRTGQKLFF,TGCAGCGTTAGGACAGGGCAGAAACTGTTTTTT
few,TRBV6-5,TRBD1,TRBJ1-3,CASSWTQGATGNTIYF,TGTGCCAGCAGTTGGACACAGGGGGCGACTGGAAACACCATATATTTT